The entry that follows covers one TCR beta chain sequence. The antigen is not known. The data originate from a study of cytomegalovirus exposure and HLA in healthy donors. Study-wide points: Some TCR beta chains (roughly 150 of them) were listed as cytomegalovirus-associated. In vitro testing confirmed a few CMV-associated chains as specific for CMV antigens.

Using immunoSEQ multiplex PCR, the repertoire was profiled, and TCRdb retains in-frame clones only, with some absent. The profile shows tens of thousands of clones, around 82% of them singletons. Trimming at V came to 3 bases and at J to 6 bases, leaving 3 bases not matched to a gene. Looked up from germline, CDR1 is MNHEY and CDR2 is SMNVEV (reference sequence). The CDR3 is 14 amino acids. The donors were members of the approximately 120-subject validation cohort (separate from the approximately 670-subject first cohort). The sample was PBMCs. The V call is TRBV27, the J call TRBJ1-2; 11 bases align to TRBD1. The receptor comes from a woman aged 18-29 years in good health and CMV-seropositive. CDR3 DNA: TGTGCCAGCAGTTTGGGACAGGGGGTAGATGGCTACACCTTC. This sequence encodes CASSLGQGVDGYTF.